This TCR beta chain is from a study of cytomegalovirus exposure and HLA in healthy donors. Study background: Among about 179 million T cells, an earlier analysis found about 110 million unique TCR beta sequences.

PCR involved 60 Vbeta and 13 Jbeta primers. Only in-frame clones appear in the TCRdb table, and some are missing; sequencing was by immunoSEQ multiplex PCR. The sample carries roughly 190,000 clones, about 80% recorded once. About this clone: What it binds is not known.

The CDR3 is 15 residues long. Germline CDR1 and CDR2: SGHVS and FQNEAQ. Trimming removed 1 base at V and 1 base at J, with 10 bases between. Study-wide findings and caveats: CMV antigen specificity was confirmed in vitro for a few CMV-associated chains. Highly shared sequence variants in one cluster were likely a sequencing artifact.

The sample comprised PBMCs. The chain carries TRBV7-8 and TRBJ1-1, with D perhaps TRBD1 (5 bases). This TCR came from a middle-aged woman in good health and CMV-seronegative. The CDR3 DNA follows: TGTGCCAGCAGCTTAGAGGTGACAGAGAACACTGAAGCTTTCTTT. Amino acids: CASSLEVTENTEAFF.